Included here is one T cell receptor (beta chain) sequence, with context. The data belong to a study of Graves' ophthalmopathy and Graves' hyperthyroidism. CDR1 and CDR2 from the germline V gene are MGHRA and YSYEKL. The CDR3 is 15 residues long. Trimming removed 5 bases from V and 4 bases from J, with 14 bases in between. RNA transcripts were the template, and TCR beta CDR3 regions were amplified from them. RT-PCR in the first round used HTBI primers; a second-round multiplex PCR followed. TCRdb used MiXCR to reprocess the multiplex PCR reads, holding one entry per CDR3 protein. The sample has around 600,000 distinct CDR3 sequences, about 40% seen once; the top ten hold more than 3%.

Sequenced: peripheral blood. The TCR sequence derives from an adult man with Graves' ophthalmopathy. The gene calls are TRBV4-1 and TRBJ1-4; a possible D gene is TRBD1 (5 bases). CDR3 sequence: CASSVRDPINEKLFF. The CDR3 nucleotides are TGCGCCAGCAGCGTCCGGGACCCTATTAATGAAAAACTGTTTTTT.